This T cell receptor (beta chain) appears in the sequencing data of a study of blood T cell repertoires in COVID-19. Study-level information: Italy, Spain and the United States were the sources of the convalescent and acute COVID-19 samples. T cells, B-cell-depleted T cells, or PBMCs provided the cDNA or gDNA that served as material.

The V and J ends lost 5 bases and 4 bases, in that order; junction bases with no gene match: 5. This CDR3 is 13 amino acids long. CDR1 LNHDA and CDR2 SQIVND come from the germline V gene (reference sequence). TCRdb's copy holds only in-frame clones and misses some; the assay was immunoSEQ multiplex PCR. The sample records 250,000 or so clones, about 91% being singletons. The cohort comprised adults aged about 18 to 89 years residing in 20 to 30 US areas. Within the 2 weeks before study entry, each person in the exposed group met a COVID-19 case. Source material: PBMCs or T cells enriched from blood (not recorded which). The gene calls are TRBV19 and TRBJ2-7; 7 positions agree with TRBD1. The receptor was isolated from a man aged 35 to 55 who had been exposed to COVID-19. The CDR3 coding sequence is TGTGCCAGTAGTCCCGGGACAGATTACGAGCAGTACTTC. The encoded protein is CASSPGTDYEQYF.